This passage covers 14 T cell receptor beta chains from one sample sequenced in a study of CXCR3-negative and CXCR3-positive naive CD8 T cells. Whole-study results and caveats: TRB CDR3s of CXCR3-positive naive cells were more hydrophobic than those of CXCR3-negative naive cells.

Their recognized antigens are unknown. The method, 5' RACE with UMI labels, was used to prepare the TRB cDNA libraries. TCRdb re-called the 5' RACE reads and catalogs CDR3 proteins one per entry, DNA excluded. Recorded for this sample: about 84,000 distinct CDR3 sequences. Sequencing input: naive CXCR3+ CD8+ T cells from blood. Subset indicated: CD45RO-CCR7+CD27+CD95- naive CD8+ T cells expressing CXCR3 (TNR3+). These receptors all come from a human donor in good health. Some clones in this sample may be carry-over from other donors' samples.

This chain connects TRBV27 to TRBJ1-1; TCRdb gives TRBD1 as the D gene, but with no DNA this cannot be confirmed. The germline V gene encodes CDR1 MNHEY and CDR2 SMNVEV (reference sequence). The CDR3 covers 13 residues. The chain's CDR3 is CASSPGTLTEAFF.

The rearrangement links TRBV6-2 or TRBV6-3 to TRBJ2-2. This CDR3 is built from 13 residues. From germline, CDR1 is MNHEY and CDR2 SVGEGT. The CDR3 sequence is CASRLGHGGELFF.

The chain employs TRBV7-2 and TRBJ2-1; TCRdb selects TRBD1, and the lack of DNA leaves this call unchecked. The CDR3 length is 16 residues. The germline V gene encodes CDR1 SGHTA and CDR2 FQGNSA. The chain's CDR3 is CASSPWTVPPDNEQFF.

CDR3 in amino acids: CASSYPTSQEAYEQYF. The chain is built from TRBV6-2 or TRBV6-3 and TRBJ2-7. CDR3 size: 16 residues. Germline V gene lookup returns CDR1 MNHEY and CDR2 SVGEGT.

The chain joins TRBV5-1 to TRBJ2-1; TCRdb reports TRBD1, a call that lacks DNA to check it against. Germline V gene sequence: CDR1 SGHRS, CDR2 YFSETQ. There are 15 residues in the CDR3. The CDR3 reads CASSLGLRTAPEQFF.

The chain joins TRBV11-2 to TRBJ2-3; as DNA is missing, the TRBD2 call by TCRdb cannot be tested. CDR1 and CDR2 from the germline V gene are SGHAT and FQNNGV. The CDR3 extends over 17 amino acids. CDR3 amino acids: CASSLVGLAGGLDTQYF. Full variable domain (missing parts from reference TRBV11-2 and TRBJ2-3): EAGVAQSPRYKIIEKRQSVAFWCNPISGHATLYWYQQILGQGPKLLIQFQNNGVVDDSQLPKDRFSAERLKGVDSTLKIQPAKLEDSAVYLCASSLVGLAGGLDTQYFGPGTRLTVL.

CDR3 region: CSVVWVTGELFF. The chain has TRBV29-1 and TRBJ2-2. This CDR3 contains 12 residues. The germline V gene encodes CDR1 SQVTM and CDR2 ANQGSEA.

This rearrangement joins TRBV2 to TRBJ2-1; TCRdb outputs TRBD2, but without DNA this stays unchecked. The CDR3 runs to 16 residues. Looked up from germline, CDR1 is SNHLY and CDR2 is FYNNEI. The CDR3 spells CASSSSRSGDYNEQFF.

V gene TRBV20-1 combines with J gene TRBJ2-1; no DNA is available, so the TRBD1 call from TCRdb remains unchecked. Germline CDR1 reads DFQATT; CDR2 reads SNEGSKA (reference sequence). The CDR3 totals 15 residues. The CDR3 here is CSARDLGESHNEQFF.

The genes are TRBV7-9 and TRBJ2-5; TCRdb's D gene call, TRBD1, goes unchecked for lack of DNA. The CDR3 runs to 14 residues. Germline CDR1 reads SEHNR; CDR2 reads FQNEAQ (reference sequence). This chain's CDR3 is CASSFSGGEETQYF.

The rearrangement uses TRBV9 and TRBJ2-7. The CDR3 runs to 13 residues. Germline values: CDR1 SGDLS, CDR2 YYNGEE. CDR3 residues: CASSRTPSYEQYF. The variable domain in full, completed from reference TRBV9 and TRBJ2-7, reads DSGVTQTPKHLITATGQRVTLRCSPRSGDLSVYWYQQSLDQGLQFLIQYYNGEERAKGNILERFSAQQFPDLHSELNLSSLELGDSALYFCASSRTPSYEQYFGPGTRLTVT.

The chain uses TRBV29-1 and TRBJ2-7; TCRdb lists TRBD1, though no DNA is available to test this call. CDR1 and CDR2 (germline): SQVTM, ANQGSEA. This CDR3 contains 14 residues. This chain's CDR3 is CSVVGGPTAYEQYF.

The rearrangement links TRBV21-1 to TRBJ2-7; the D call from TCRdb, TRBD1, cannot be confirmed without DNA. TRBV21-1 is termed a pseudogene. The CDR3 runs 14 residues. CDR3 protein: CASSSRDTDYEQYF.

The chain carries TRBV12-3 or TRBV12-4 and TRBJ2-1; lacking DNA, the TRBD1 call made by TCRdb goes unchecked. This CDR3 is 15 amino acids long. The chain's CDR3 is CASSRGTGSGNEQFF.